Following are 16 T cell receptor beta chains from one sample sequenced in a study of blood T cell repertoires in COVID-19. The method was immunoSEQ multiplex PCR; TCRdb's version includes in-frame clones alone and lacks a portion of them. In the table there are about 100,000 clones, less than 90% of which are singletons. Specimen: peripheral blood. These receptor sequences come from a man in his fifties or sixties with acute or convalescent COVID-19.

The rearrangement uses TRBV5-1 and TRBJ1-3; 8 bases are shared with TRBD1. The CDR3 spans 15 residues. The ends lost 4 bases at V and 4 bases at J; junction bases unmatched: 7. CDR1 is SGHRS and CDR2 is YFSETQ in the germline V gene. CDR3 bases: TGCGCCAGCAGCGTCCAGGGGGCGCAAGGAAACACCATATATTTT. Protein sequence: CASSVQGAQGNTIYF.

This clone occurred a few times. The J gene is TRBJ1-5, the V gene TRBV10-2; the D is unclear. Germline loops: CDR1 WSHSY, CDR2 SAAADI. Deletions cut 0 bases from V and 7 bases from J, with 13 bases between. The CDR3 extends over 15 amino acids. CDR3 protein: CASSESFVGGQPQHF. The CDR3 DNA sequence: TGCGCCAGCAGTGAGTCGTTTGTTGGTGGCCAGCCCCAGCATTTT.

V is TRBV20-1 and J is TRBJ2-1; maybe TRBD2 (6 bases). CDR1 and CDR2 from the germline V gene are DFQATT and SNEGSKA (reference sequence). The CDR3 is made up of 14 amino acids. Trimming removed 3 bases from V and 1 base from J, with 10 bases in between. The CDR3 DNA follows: TGCAGTGCTAGTCAGCGGGTGTCCTACAATGAGCAGTTCTTC. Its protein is CSASQRVSYNEQFF.

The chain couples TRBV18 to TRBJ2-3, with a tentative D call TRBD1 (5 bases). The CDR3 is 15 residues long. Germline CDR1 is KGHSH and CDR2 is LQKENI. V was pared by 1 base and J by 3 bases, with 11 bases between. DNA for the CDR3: TGTGCCAGCTCACCACGTCAGGGCTCAACAGATACGCAGTATTTT. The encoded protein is CASSPRQGSTDTQYF. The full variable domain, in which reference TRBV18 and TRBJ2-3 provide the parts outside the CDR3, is NAGVMQNPRHLVRRRGQEARLRCSPMKGHSHVYWYRQLPEEGLKFMVYLQKENIIDESGMPKERFSAEFPKEGPSILRIQQVVRGDSAAYFCASSPRQGSTDTQYFGPGTRLTVL.

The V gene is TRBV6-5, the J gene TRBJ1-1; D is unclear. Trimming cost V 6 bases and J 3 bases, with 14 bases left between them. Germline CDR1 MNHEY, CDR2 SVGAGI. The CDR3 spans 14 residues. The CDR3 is CASSKGAVDTEAFF. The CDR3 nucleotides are TGTGCCAGCAGCAAGGGAGCGGTCGACACTGAAGCTTTCTTT.

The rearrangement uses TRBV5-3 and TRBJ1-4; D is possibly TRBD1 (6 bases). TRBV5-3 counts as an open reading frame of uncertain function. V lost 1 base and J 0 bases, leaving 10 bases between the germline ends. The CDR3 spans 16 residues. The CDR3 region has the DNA TGTGCCAGAAGCTTGTCAGGGGACACAACTAATGAAAAACTGTTTTTT. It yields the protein CARSLSGDTTNEKLFF.

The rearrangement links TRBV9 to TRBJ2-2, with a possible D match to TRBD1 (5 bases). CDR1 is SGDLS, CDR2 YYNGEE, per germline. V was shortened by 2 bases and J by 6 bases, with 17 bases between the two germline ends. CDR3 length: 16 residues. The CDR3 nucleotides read TGTGCCAGCAGCGTCCCCAGGACAAGTGGGGCCGGGGAGCTGTTTTTT. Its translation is CASSVPRTSGAGELFF.

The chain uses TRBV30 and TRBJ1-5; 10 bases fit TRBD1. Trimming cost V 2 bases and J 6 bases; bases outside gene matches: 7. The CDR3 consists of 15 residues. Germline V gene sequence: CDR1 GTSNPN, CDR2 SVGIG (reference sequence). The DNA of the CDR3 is TGTGCCTGGAGTCCTGAGACAGGGGGCGGTCAGCCCCAGCATTTT. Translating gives CAWSPETGGGQPQHF.

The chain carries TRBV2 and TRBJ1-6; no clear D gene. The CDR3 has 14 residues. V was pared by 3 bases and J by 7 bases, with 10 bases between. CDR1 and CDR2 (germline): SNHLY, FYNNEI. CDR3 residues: CASSEVRINSPLHF. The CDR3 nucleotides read TGTGCCAGCAGTGAGGTGAGGATAAATTCACCCCTCCACTTT.

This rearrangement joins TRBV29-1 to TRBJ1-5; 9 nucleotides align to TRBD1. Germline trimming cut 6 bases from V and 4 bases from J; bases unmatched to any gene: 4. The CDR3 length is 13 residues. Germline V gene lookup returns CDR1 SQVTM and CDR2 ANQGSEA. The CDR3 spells CSVGTGSNQPQHF. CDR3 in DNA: TGCAGCGTCGGGACAGGGTCGAATCAGCCCCAGCATTTT.

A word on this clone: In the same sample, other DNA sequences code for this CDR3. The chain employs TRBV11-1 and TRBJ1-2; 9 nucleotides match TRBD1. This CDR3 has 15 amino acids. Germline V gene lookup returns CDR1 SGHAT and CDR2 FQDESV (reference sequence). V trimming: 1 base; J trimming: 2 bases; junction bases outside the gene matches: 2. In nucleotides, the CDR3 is TGTGCCAGCAGCTTAGGTGGACAGGGGAACTATGGCTACACCTTC. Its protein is CASSLGGQGNYGYTF.

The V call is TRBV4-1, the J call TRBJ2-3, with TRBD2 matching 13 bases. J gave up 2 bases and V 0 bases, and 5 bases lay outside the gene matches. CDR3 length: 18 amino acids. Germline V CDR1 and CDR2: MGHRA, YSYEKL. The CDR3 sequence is CASSQEGGLAGNTDTQYF. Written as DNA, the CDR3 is TGCGCCAGCAGCCAAGAAGGGGGACTAGCGGGAAACACAGATACGCAGTATTTT.

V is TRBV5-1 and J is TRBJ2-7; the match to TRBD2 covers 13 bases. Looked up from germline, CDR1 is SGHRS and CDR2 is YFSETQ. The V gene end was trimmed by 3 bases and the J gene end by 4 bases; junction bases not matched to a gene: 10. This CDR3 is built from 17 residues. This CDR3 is CASSWTSGRVGGYEQYF. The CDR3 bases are TGCGCCAGCAGCTGGACTAGCGGGAGAGTGGGGGGTTACGAGCAGTACTTC.

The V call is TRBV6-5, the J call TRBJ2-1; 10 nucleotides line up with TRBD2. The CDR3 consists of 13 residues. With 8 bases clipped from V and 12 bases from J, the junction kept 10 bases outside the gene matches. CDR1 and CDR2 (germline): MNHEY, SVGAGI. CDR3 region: CASGGSGRGVQFF. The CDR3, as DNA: TGTGCCAGCGGGGGCAGCGGGAGGGGGGTGCAGTTCTTC.

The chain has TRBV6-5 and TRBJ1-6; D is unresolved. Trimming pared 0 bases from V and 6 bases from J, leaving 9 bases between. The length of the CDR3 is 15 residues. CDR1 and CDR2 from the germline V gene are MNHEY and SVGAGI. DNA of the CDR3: TGTGCCAGCAGTTACTCTTCCCAGGCTAATTCACCCCTCCACTTT. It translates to CASSYSSQANSPLHF.

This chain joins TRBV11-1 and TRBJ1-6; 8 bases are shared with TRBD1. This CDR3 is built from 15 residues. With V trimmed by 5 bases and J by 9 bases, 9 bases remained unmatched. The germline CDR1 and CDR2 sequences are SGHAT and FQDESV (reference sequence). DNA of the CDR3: TGTGCCAGCAGCCTAAGGGGGACAGGAGGTTCACCCCTCCACTTT. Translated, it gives CASSLRGTGGSPLHF.